This is a list of T cell receptor beta chains from one sample in a study of blood T cell repertoires in COVID-19. The method was immunoSEQ multiplex PCR; TCRdb's version includes in-frame clones alone and lacks a portion of them. The profile shows about 200,000 clones, 88% of them singletons. Material: peripheral blood. Receptors were obtained from a man aged 18 to 30 with active or convalescent COVID-19. Each CDR3 is given with its conserved first and last residue. Fields, in order: clone size, V gene, J gene, D gene, CDR3 DNA, CDR3 protein. A D gene is named only where the DNA matches it firmly. Clone size is stated in some rows and not others, as once, few, many or a class when expanded.

clone size: .; V gene: TRBV7-6; J gene: TRBJ1-6; D gene: TRBD1; CDR3 DNA: TGTGCCAGCAGCTCGAGCCGGGACAGGGATAATTCACCCCTCCACTTT; CDR3 protein: CASSSSRDRDNSPLHF
clone size: .; V gene: TRBV9; J gene: TRBJ2-7; D gene: TRBD2; CDR3 DNA: TGTGCCAGCAGCCCACGGACTAGCGGGAGGTTCGAGCAGTACTTC; CDR3 protein: CASSPRTSGRFEQYF
clone size: once; V gene: TRBV11-3; J gene: TRBJ2-7; D gene: .; CDR3 DNA: TGTGCCAGCAGCTTAGAGACGGGTAGCTCCTACGAGCAGTACTTC; CDR3 protein: CASSLETGSSYEQYF
clone size: .; V gene: TRBV4-3; J gene: TRBJ2-2; D gene: .; CDR3 DNA: TGCGCCAGCAGCCAAGGCTCTGGAGGTAGCACCGGGGAGCTGTTTTTT; CDR3 protein: CASSQGSGGSTGELFF
clone size: few; V gene: TRBV7-2; J gene: TRBJ1-5; D gene: .; CDR3 DNA: TGTGCCAGCAGCTTAGAGGCAGCGAGGGGCAATCAGCCCCAGCATTTT; CDR3 protein: CASSLEAARGNQPQHF
clone size: .; V gene: TRBV27; J gene: TRBJ1-1; D gene: .; CDR3 DNA: TGTGCCAGCAGTTTATATGGGGGGTACAGTGAAGCTTTCTTT; CDR3 protein: CASSLYGGYSEAFF
clone size: .; V gene: TRBV24-1; J gene: TRBJ2-1; D gene: .; CDR3 DNA: TGTGCCACCGTTGGCTTAAACCGGCGGGTACACTACAATGAGCAGTTCTTC; CDR3 protein: CATVGLNRRVHYNEQFF
clone size: .; V gene: TRBV7-9; J gene: TRBJ1-4; D gene: TRBD1; CDR3 DNA: TGTGCCAGCAGCGAGACAGGGTTTGGGGAAAAACTGTTTTTT; CDR3 protein: CASSETGFGEKLFF
clone size: .; V gene: TRBV29-1; J gene: TRBJ2-3; D gene: .; CDR3 DNA: TGCAGCGCTAGGGACTCCACAGATACGCAGTATTTT; CDR3 protein: CSARDSTDTQYF
clone size: .; V gene: TRBV7-8; J gene: TRBJ2-7; D gene: .; CDR3 DNA: TGTGCCAGCAGCACCGGGACACGGAAAACCTACGAGCAGTACTTC; CDR3 protein: CASSTGTRKTYEQYF
clone size: .; V gene: TRBV2; J gene: TRBJ2-1; D gene: .; CDR3 DNA: TGTGCCAGCAACATCCAGCGCAGCTCCTACAATGAGCAGTTCTTC; CDR3 protein: CASNIQRSSYNEQFF
clone size: .; V gene: TRBV7-2; J gene: TRBJ1-1; D gene: .; CDR3 DNA: TGTGCCAGCAGCTTAAGCCCTTCAAGATGGAACACTGAAGCTTTCTTT; CDR3 protein: CASSLSPSRWNTEAFF
clone size: .; V gene: TRBV2; J gene: TRBJ1-2; D gene: .; CDR3 DNA: TGTGCCAGCAGTGAAGAGAAGGAGGCTGGTTATGGCTACACCTTC; CDR3 protein: CASSEEKEAGYGYTF
clone size: .; V gene: TRBV30; J gene: TRBJ2-2; D gene: TRBD2; CDR3 DNA: TGTGCCTGGAGTGTAGCGGGGGGGCACACCGGGGAGCTGTTTTTT; CDR3 protein: CAWSVAGGHTGELFF
clone size: .; V gene: TRBV2; J gene: TRBJ2-7; D gene: TRBD2; CDR3 DNA: TGTGCCAGCAGCGTAAAAGGACGGGGGGGCGCCTACGAGCAGTACTTC; CDR3 protein: CASSVKGRGGAYEQYF
clone size: .; V gene: TRBV3-1/TRBV3-2; J gene: TRBJ1-3; D gene: TRBD1; CDR3 DNA: TGTGCCAGCAGCCGGGGACAGGGGGACACCATATATTTT; CDR3 protein: CASSRGQGDTIYF
clone size: .; V gene: TRBV19; J gene: TRBJ1-2; D gene: .; CDR3 DNA: TGTGCCAGTAGACTCCCGTCCGGGAAGGACACCTTC; CDR3 protein: CASRLPSGKDTF
clone size: .; V gene: TRBV4-3; J gene: TRBJ1-4; D gene: TRBD1; CDR3 DNA: TGCGCCAGCAGCCAAGATGTGACGGGACAGGGAACTAATGAAAAACTGTTTTTT; CDR3 protein: CASSQDVTGQGTNEKLFF
clone size: .; V gene: TRBV19; J gene: TRBJ2-3; D gene: TRBD2; CDR3 DNA: TGTGCCAGTAGTATAGCGTCTAGCGGGGGAATAGATACGCAGTATTTT; CDR3 protein: CASSIASSGGIDTQYF
clone size: .; V gene: TRBV18; J gene: TRBJ2-5; D gene: .; CDR3 DNA: TGTGCCAGCTCACCACCCAGATTGGAGACCCAGTACTTC; CDR3 protein: CASSPPRLETQYF
clone size: .; V gene: TRBV4-2; J gene: TRBJ1-2; D gene: .; CDR3 DNA: TGTGCCAGCAGCCAAAGGGGGATCAATGGCTACACCTTC; CDR3 protein: CASSQRGINGYTF
clone size: once; V gene: TRBV6-1; J gene: TRBJ1-1; D gene: .; CDR3 DNA: TGTGCCAGCAGTGAATGGGGCGACAGGAACACTGAAGCTTTCTTT; CDR3 protein: CASSEWGDRNTEAFF
clone size: once; V gene: TRBV9; J gene: TRBJ2-2; D gene: .; CDR3 DNA: TGTGCCAGCAGCTCACACGACAGAGCCCCAACTAAGGACACCGGGGAGCTGTTTTTT; CDR3 protein: CASSSHDRAPTKDTGELFF
clone size: .; V gene: TRBV10-3; J gene: TRBJ1-1; D gene: .; CDR3 DNA: TGTGCCATCAGTAACGCAGGGTCGGAAGCTTTCTTT; CDR3 protein: CAISNAGSEAFF
clone size: .; V gene: TRBV3-1/TRBV3-2; J gene: TRBJ1-2; D gene: .; CDR3 DNA: TGTGCCAGCAGCCAAGATTCTCTGCAGGGCTATGGCTACACCTTC; CDR3 protein: CASSQDSLQGYGYTF
clone size: .; V gene: TRBV3-1/TRBV3-2; J gene: TRBJ1-3; D gene: .; CDR3 DNA: TGTGCCAGCAGCCAAGGGACTAATTCTGGAAACACCATATATTTT; CDR3 protein: CASSQGTNSGNTIYF
clone size: .; V gene: TRBV7-9; J gene: TRBJ1-2; D gene: TRBD1; CDR3 DNA: TGTGCCAGCATTGCGACAGGGATCGATGGCTACACCTTC; CDR3 protein: CASIATGIDGYTF
clone size: .; V gene: TRBV30; J gene: TRBJ1-6; D gene: TRBD1; CDR3 DNA: TGTGCCTGGAGTTCCGGACAGGTTAATTCACCCCTCCACTTT; CDR3 protein: CAWSSGQVNSPLHF
clone size: .; V gene: TRBV6-1; J gene: TRBJ1-3; D gene: .; CDR3 DNA: TGTGCCAGCAGTGATCCGTCCTGGACAGACTCTGGAAACACCATATATTTT; CDR3 protein: CASSDPSWTDSGNTIYF
clone size: .; V gene: TRBV7-9; J gene: TRBJ1-5; D gene: .; CDR3 DNA: TGTGCCAGCAGCTTTGTTGAGACAAGTAGCAATCAGCCCCAGCATTTT; CDR3 protein: CASSFVETSSNQPQHF
clone size: .; V gene: TRBV5-1; J gene: TRBJ2-7; D gene: .; CDR3 DNA: TGCGCCAGCAGCTCGACAGGTGGAACCTACGAGCAGTACTTC; CDR3 protein: CASSSTGGTYEQYF
clone size: .; V gene: TRBV19; J gene: TRBJ2-1; D gene: TRBD2; CDR3 DNA: TGTGCCAGTAGTCGAGGACTAGCGGGCCTATCCTCCTACAATGAGCAGTTCTTC; CDR3 protein: CASSRGLAGLSSYNEQFF
clone size: once; V gene: TRBV18; J gene: TRBJ2-7; D gene: .; CDR3 DNA: TGTGCCAGCTCCGGACTGAAAGAGCAGTACTTC; CDR3 protein: CASSGLKEQYF
clone size: .; V gene: TRBV3-1/TRBV3-2; J gene: TRBJ1-1; D gene: .; CDR3 DNA: TGTGCCAGCAGCCACGGCGGGGGCACTGAAGCTTTCTTT; CDR3 protein: CASSHGGGTEAFF
clone size: .; V gene: TRBV5-6; J gene: TRBJ2-3; D gene: .; CDR3 DNA: TGTGCCAGCAGCTTTCAGACAGGAAGGTCAGATACGCAGTATTTT; CDR3 protein: CASSFQTGRSDTQYF
clone size: .; V gene: TRBV7-6; J gene: TRBJ2-5; D gene: TRBD2; CDR3 DNA: TGTGCCAGCAGCTTGGGACTAGCGGGGGTACAAGAGACCCAGTACTTC; CDR3 protein: CASSLGLAGVQETQYF
clone size: many; V gene: TRBV10-1; J gene: TRBJ2-3; D gene: TRBD2; CDR3 DNA: TGCGCCAGCAGTGAAAATGCGGGGGGGGCGGATACGCAGTATTTT; CDR3 protein: CASSENAGGADTQYF
clone size: .; V gene: TRBV11-2; J gene: TRBJ2-3; D gene: TRBD2; CDR3 DNA: TGTGCCAGCAGCTCTACTAGCGGAGGAGATACGCAGTATTTT; CDR3 protein: CASSSTSGGDTQYF
clone size: .; V gene: TRBV30; J gene: TRBJ1-1; D gene: .; CDR3 DNA: TGTGCCTGGAGTCCCAGAAACACTGAAGCTTTCTTT; CDR3 protein: CAWSPRNTEAFF
clone size: .; V gene: TRBV27; J gene: TRBJ2-6; D gene: TRBD1; CDR3 DNA: TGTGCCAGCAGTTCACCGGGGGGACAGGGTTACGGGGCCAACGTCCTGACTTTC; CDR3 protein: CASSSPGGQGYGANVLTF
clone size: .; V gene: TRBV11-2; J gene: TRBJ2-2; D gene: .; CDR3 DNA: TGTGCCAGCAGCTTAGTCATGGGCAGGGTGAACACCGGGGAGCTGTTTTTT; CDR3 protein: CASSLVMGRVNTGELFF
clone size: .; V gene: TRBV6-1; J gene: TRBJ1-3; D gene: .; CDR3 DNA: TGTGCCAGCAGTGACGCGACACTCTCTGGAAACACCATATATTTT; CDR3 protein: CASSDATLSGNTIYF
clone size: .; V gene: TRBV29-1; J gene: TRBJ2-5; D gene: .; CDR3 DNA: TGCAGCGTTGATTCGGGACAAATTCAAGAGACCCAGTACTTC; CDR3 protein: CSVDSGQIQETQYF